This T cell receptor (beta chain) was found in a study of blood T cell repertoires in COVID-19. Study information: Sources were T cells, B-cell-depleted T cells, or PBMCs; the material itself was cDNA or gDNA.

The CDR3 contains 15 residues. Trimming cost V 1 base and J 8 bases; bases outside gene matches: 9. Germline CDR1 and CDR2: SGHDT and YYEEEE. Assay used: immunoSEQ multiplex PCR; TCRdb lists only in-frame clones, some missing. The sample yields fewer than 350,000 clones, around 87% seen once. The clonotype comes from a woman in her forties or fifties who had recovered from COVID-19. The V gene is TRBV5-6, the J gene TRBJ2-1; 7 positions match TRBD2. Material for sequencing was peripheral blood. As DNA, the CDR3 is TGTGCCAGCAGCTTGAGGGGAGGGAGAAGGGATGAGCAGTTCTTC. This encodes CASSLRGGRRDEQFF. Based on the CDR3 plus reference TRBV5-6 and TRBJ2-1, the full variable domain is DAGVTQSPTHLIKTRGQQVTLRCSPKSGHDTVSWYQQALGQGPQFIFQYYEEEERQRGNFPDRFSGHQFPNYSSELNVNALLLGDSALYLCASSLRGGRRDEQFFGPGTRLTVL.